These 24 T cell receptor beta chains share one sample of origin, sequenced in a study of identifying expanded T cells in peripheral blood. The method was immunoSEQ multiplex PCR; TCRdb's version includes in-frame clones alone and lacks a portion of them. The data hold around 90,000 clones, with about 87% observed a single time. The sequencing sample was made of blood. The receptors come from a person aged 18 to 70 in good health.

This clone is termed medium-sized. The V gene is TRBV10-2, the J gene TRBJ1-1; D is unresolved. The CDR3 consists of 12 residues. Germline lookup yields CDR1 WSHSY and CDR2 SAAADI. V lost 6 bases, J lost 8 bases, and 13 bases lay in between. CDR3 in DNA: TGCGCCAGCAGCTTAGGAGACATAGAAGCTTTCTTT. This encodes CASSLGDIEAFF.

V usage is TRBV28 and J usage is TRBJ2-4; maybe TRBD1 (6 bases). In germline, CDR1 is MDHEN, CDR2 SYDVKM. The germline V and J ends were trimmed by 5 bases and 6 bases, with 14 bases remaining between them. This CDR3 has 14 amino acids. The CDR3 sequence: CASSPPDSINIQYF. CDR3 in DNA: TGTGCCAGCAGTCCCCCGGACAGTATAAACATTCAGTACTTC.

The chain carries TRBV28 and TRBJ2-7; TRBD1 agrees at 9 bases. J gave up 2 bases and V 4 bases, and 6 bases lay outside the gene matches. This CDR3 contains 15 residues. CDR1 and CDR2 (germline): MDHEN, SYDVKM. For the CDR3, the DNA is TGTGCCAGCAGTTCGCCGGGACAGGGTCCCTACGAGCAGTACTTC. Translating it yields CASSSPGQGPYEQYF.

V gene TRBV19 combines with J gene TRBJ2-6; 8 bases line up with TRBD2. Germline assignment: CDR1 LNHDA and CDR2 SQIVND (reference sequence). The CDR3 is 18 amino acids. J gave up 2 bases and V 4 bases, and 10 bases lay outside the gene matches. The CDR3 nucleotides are TGTGCCAGTAGTACTCCTGTCGGGAGGGCCACTGGGGCCAACGTCCTGACTTTC. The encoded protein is CASSTPVGRATGANVLTF.

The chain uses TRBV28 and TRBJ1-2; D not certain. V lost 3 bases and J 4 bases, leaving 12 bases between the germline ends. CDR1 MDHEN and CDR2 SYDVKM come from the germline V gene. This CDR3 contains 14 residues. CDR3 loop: CASSFQGAGYGYTF. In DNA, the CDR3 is TGTGCCAGCAGTTTTCAAGGCGCCGGCTATGGCTACACCTTC.

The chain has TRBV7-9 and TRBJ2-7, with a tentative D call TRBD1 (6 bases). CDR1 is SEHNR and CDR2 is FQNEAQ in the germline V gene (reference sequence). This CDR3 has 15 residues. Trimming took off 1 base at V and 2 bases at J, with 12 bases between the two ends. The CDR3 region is CASSLVAGATYEQYF. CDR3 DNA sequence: TGTGCCAGCAGCTTAGTAGCAGGGGCCACCTACGAGCAGTACTTC.

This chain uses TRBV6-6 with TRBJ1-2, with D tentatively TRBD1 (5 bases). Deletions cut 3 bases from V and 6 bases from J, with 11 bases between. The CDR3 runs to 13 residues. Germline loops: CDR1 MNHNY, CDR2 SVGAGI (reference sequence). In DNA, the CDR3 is TGTGCCAGCAGTTATCTGGGGCTAGATGGCTACACCTTC. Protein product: CASSYLGLDGYTF.

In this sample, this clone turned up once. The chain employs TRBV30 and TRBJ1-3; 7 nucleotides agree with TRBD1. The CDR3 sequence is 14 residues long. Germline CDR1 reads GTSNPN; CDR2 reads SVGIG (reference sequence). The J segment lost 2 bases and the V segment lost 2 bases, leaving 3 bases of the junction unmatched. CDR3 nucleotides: TGTGCCTGGAGTTACAGGGGACCTGGAAACACCATATATTTT. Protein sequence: CAWSYRGPGNTIYF. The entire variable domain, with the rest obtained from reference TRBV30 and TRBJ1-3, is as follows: SQTIHQWPATLVQPVGSPLSLECTVEGTSNPNLYWYRQAAGRGLQLLFYSVGIGQISSEVPQNLSASRPQDRQFILSSKKLLLSDSGFYLCAWSYRGPGNTIYFGEGSWLTVV.

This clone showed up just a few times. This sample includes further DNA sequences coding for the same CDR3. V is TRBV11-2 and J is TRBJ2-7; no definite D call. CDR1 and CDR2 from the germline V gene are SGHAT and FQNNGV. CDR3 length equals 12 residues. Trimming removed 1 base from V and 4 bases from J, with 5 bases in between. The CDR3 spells CASSLGIYEQYF. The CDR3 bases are TGTGCCAGCAGCTTAGGGATTTACGAGCAGTACTTC.

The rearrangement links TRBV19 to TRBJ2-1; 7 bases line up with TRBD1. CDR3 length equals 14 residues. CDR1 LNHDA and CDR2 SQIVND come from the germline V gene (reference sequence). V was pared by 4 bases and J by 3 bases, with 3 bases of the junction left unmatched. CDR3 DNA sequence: TGTGCCAGTAGTACAGGGGGTCGCTACAATGAGCAGTTCTTC. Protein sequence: CASSTGGRYNEQFF.

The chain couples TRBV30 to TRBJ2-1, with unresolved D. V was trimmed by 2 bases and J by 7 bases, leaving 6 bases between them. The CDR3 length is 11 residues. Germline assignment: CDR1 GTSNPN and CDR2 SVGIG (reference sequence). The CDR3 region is CAWSQRNEQFF. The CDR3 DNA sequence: TGTGCCTGGAGTCAGCGTAATGAGCAGTTCTTC.

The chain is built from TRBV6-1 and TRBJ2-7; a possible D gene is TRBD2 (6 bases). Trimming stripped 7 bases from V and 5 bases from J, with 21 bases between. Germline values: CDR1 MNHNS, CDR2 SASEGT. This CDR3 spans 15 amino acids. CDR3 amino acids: CASKNIGTRGDEQYF. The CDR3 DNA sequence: TGTGCCAGCAAAAACATCGGGACTCGAGGCGACGAGCAGTACTTC.

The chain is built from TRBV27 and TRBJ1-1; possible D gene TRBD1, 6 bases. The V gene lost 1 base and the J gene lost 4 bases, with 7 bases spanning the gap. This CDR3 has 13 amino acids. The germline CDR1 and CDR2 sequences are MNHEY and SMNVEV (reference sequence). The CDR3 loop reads CASSLYRATEAFF. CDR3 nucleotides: TGTGCCAGCAGTTTATACAGGGCCACTGAAGCTTTCTTT.

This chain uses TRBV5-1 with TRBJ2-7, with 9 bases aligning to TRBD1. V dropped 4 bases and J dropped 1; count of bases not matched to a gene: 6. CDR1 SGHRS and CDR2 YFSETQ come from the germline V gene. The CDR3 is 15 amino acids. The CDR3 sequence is CASSGDRGSSYEQYF. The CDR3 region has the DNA TGCGCCAGCAGCGGTGACAGGGGGTCTTCCTACGAGCAGTACTTC. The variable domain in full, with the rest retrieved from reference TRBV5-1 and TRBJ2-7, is KAGVTQTPRYLIKTRGQQVTLSCSPISGHRSVSWYQQTPGQGLQFLFEYFSETQRNKGNFPGRFSGRQFSNSRSEMNVSTLELGDSALYLCASSGDRGSSYEQYFGPGTRLTVT.

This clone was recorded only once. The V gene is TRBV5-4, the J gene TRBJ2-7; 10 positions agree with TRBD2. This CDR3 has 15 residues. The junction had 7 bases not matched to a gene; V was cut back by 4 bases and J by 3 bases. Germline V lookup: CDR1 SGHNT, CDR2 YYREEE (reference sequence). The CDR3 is CASSPCTSGIYEQYF. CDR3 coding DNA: TGTGCCAGCAGCCCTTGTACTAGCGGGATCTACGAGCAGTACTTC. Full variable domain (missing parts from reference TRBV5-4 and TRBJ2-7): ETGVTQSPTHLIKTRGQQVTLRCSSQSGHNTVSWYQQALGQGPQFIFQYYREEENGRGNFPPRFSGLQFPNYSSELNVNALELDDSALYLCASSPCTSGIYEQYFGPGTRLTVT.

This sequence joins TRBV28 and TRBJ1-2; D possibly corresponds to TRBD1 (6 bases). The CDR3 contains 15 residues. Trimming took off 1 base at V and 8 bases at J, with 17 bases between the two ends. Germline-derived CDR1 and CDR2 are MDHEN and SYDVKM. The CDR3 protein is CASSLLSRVGAGYTF. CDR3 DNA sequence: TGTGCCAGCAGTTTATTATCCAGGGTGGGGGCCGGCTACACCTTC.

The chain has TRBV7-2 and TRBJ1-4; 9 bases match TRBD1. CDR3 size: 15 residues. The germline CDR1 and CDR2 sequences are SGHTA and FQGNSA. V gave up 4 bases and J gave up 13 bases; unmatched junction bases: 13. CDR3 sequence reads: CASSSGDRATPRLFF. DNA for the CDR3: TGTGCCAGCAGCTCCGGGGACAGGGCGACCCCAAGACTGTTTTTT.

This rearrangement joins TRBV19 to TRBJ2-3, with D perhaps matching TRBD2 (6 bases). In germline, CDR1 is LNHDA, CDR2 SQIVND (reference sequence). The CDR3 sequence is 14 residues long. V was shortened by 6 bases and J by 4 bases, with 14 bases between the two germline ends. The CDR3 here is CASRTPGTPDTQYF. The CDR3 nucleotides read TGTGCCAGTAGAACCCCCGGGACTCCAGATACGCAGTATTTT.

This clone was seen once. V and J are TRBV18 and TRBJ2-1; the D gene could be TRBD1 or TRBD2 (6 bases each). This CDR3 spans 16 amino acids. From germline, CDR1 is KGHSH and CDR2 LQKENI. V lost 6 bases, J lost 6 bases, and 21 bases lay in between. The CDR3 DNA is TGTGCCAGCTCCCCCTCATTAGGGGGGCGCGGCAATGAGCAGTTCTTC. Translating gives CASSPSLGGRGNEQFF.

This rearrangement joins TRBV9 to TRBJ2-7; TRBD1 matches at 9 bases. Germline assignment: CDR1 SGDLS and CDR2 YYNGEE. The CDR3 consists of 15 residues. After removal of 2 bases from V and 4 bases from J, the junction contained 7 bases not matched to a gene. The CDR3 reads CASSVGTGTTYEQYF. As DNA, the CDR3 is TGTGCCAGCAGCGTCGGGACAGGGACCACTTACGAGCAGTACTTC.

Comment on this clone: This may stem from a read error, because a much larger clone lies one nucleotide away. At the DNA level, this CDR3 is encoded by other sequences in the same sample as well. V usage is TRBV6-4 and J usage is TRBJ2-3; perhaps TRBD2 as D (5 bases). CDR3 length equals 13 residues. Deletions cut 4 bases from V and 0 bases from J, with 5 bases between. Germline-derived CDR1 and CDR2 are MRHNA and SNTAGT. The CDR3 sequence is CASSGGSTDTQYF. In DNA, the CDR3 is TGTGCCAGCAGTGGCGGGAGCACAGATACGCAGTATTTT.

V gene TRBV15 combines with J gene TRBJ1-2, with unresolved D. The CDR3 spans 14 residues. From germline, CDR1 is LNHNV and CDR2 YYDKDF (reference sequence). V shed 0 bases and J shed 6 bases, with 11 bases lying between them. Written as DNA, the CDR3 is TGTGCCACCAGCAGAGATATGCAGGCTAATGGCTACACCTTC. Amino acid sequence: CATSRDMQANGYTF.

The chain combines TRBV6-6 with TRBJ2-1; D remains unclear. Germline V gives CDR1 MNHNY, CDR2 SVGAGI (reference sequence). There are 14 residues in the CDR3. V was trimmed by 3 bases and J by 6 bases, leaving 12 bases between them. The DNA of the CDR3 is TGTGCCAGCAGTTATGAGGCCGGTGGCAATGAGCAGTTCTTC. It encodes CASSYEAGGNEQFF.

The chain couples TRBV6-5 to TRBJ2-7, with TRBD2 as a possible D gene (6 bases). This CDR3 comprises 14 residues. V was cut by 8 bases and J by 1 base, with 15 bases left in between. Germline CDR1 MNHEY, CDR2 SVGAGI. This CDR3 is CASRPGGSSYEQYF. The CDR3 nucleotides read TGTGCCAGCCGCCCCGGAGGGAGTTCCTACGAGCAGTACTTC.